This T cell receptor beta chain emerged from a study of T cells expressing NK-cell markers. Across the whole study: The authors derived TCR beta repertoires from sorted CD3+CD56+NKG2C+, CD3+CD56+NKG2C- and CD3+CD56-NKG2C+ T cells. General study results and limits: Of the CD8+ T cell pool in 5 to 7 donors, roughly 1.0-8% was accounted for by dominant NKG2C+ clonotypes. Dominance of the CD3+CD56-NKG2C+ fraction by these clonotypes also held in several donors.

TCRdb re-called the 5' RACE reads and gives one entry per CDR3 protein, without DNA. In all, the sample yields about 430,000 distinct CDR3 sequences. In germline, CDR1 is KGHSH, CDR2 LQKENI. The CDR3 runs 15 residues. A note on this clonotype: The antigen is undetermined.

The V and J genes are TRBV18 and TRBJ1-1; TCRdb's assignment of TRBD1 cannot be checked, as there is no DNA. Material for sequencing was blood T cells: a sorted CD56 or NKG2C T cell subset, CD4+ or CD8+ T cells, or bulk PBMC T cells (not recorded which). The origin of this receptor is a woman aged 45-65 years in good health. The CDR3 here is CASSPWGQGNTEAFF.